Listed below are T cell receptor beta chains from one sample, sequenced in a study of cytomegalovirus exposure and HLA in healthy donors. The assay was immunoSEQ multiplex PCR, and TCRdb's table has in-frame clones only and misses some. The sample contains about 86,000 clones, about three quarters of which appear only once. The source material was PBMCs. The receptors were gathered from a male donor in good health and CMV-seropositive. Both conserved end residues are part of each CDR3. The D gene is left open where the match is weak. Some rows have no size entry. The others give once, few or many, or a class for an expanded clone.

V	size	J	D	DNA	CDR3
TRBV6-5	-	TRBJ2-5	-	TGTGCCAGCAGTTACTCGGTCGTTCAGGTTCAAGAGACCCAGTACTTC	CASSYSVVQVQETQYF
TRBV28	-	TRBJ2-7	-	TGTGCCAGCAGTACCCCGACGGACACCTTGAACTTC	CASSTPTDTLNF
TRBV5-1	-	TRBJ2-1	TRBD2	TGCGCCAGCAGCTTGGGCACTAGCGGAAACAATGAGCAGTTCTTC	CASSLGTSGNNEQFF
TRBV7-9	few	TRBJ2-5	-	TGTGCCAGCAGCTTAGCCAGCGGCCAAGAGACCCAGTACTTC	CASSLASGQETQYF
TRBV6-5	-	TRBJ2-4	TRBD2	TGTGCCAGCAGTTACTCCCTAGCGGGAGAAAACATTCAGTACTTC	CASSYSLAGENIQYF
TRBV6-1	-	TRBJ1-2	-	TGTGCCAGCAGTGCCCGGGTGAGCTATGGCTACACCTTC	CASSARVSYGYTF
TRBV19	-	TRBJ2-3	-	TGTGCCAGTAGCCAGTATCAGGATACGCAGTATTTT	CASSQYQDTQYF
TRBV4-2	few	TRBJ1-4	-	TGTGCCAGCAGCCAAGACAGACAGAATGAAAAACTGTTTTTT	CASSQDRQNEKLFF
TRBV13	once	TRBJ2-4	-	TGTGCCAGCAGCTTAGGACAGTCCCAGGACATTCAGTACTTC	CASSLGQSQDIQYF
TRBV9	-	TRBJ2-1	TRBD2	TGTGCCAGCAGCGTAGCCGTCGGGGGGGAGCAGTTCTTC	CASSVAVGGEQFF
TRBV5-1	-	TRBJ2-7	-	TGCGCCAGCAGCTTTGACTCGATCCCTTACGAGCAGTACTTC	CASSFDSIPYEQYF
TRBV28	-	TRBJ2-7	-	TGTGCCAGCACCACCCCCCTGGCCGAGCAGTACTTC	CASTTPLAEQYF
TRBV4-2	few	TRBJ2-1	-	TGTGCCAGCAGCCAAGAAATAGCCTCCAGCAATGAGCAGTTCTTC	CASSQEIASSNEQFF
TRBV27	-	TRBJ2-7	-	TGTGCCAGCAGTTCACAAATCGTTTTAGCGAAGAGCTCCTACGAGCAGTACTTC	CASSSQIVLAKSSYEQYF
TRBV19	few	TRBJ2-3	-	TGTGCCAGTACCGGGGACTCCCAATACACAGATACGCAGTATTTT	CASTGDSQYTDTQYF
TRBV7-8	-	TRBJ1-5	-	TGTGCCAGCAGCTTAGTGGCCAGCTTAGCGAATCAGCCCCAGCATTTT	CASSLVASLANQPQHF
TRBV7-2	once	TRBJ2-3	-	TGTGCCAGCAGCGTGGGGCTGAAAACAGATACGCAGTATTTT	CASSVGLKTDTQYF
TRBV5-6	-	TRBJ2-7	TRBD1	TGTGCCAGCAGTTGGGACAGGGGCGCCTACGAGCAGTACTTC	CASSWDRGAYEQYF
TRBV6-5	-	TRBJ1-2	-	TGTGCCAGCAGTTACTCCAACTCCGTCTACACCTTC	CASSYSNSVYTF
TRBV27	-	TRBJ1-2	TRBD1	TGTGCCAGCAGTTCCCTACGGGACAGAGGCTATGGCTACACCTTC	CASSSLRDRGYGYTF
TRBV15	-	TRBJ2-3	TRBD2	TGTGCCACCAGCAAGACTAGCGGGAGCCTCCATACGCAGTATTTT	CATSKTSGSLHTQYF
TRBV2	-	TRBJ1-1	-	TGTGCCAGCAGTGCAGGGGAGGGCACTGAAGCTTTCTTT	CASSAGEGTEAFF
TRBV30	-	TRBJ1-5	TRBD1	TGTGCCTGGAGCGCAGGGGGCGTTAACAATCAGCCCCAGCATTTT	CAWSAGGVNNQPQHF
TRBV5-1	-	TRBJ2-1	-	TGCGCCAGCAGCTTCGGAGGAACTACCTACAATGAGCAGTTCTTC	CASSFGGTTYNEQFF
TRBV19	-	TRBJ1-1	-	TGTGCCAGTACCCCCTACTCGAACACTGAAGCTTTCTTT	CASTPYSNTEAFF
TRBV7-9	-	TRBJ2-7	TRBD2	TGTGCCAGCAGCACCGGACTAGTTGCCTACGAGCAGTACTTC	CASSTGLVAYEQYF
TRBV6-6	-	TRBJ2-5	TRBD2	TGTGCCAGCTCCAGACTAGCGGAAGAGACCCAGTACTTC	CASSRLAEETQYF
TRBV6-6	-	TRBJ2-1	-	TGTGCCAGCGGCTGGAGGGGACTGGACAATGAGCAGTTCTTC	CASGWRGLDNEQFF
TRBV30	once	TRBJ1-2	TRBD1	TGTGCCTGGATCCAAATAGAGGGGGCTGGTGGCTACACCTTC	CAWIQIEGAGGYTF
TRBV11-3	-	TRBJ2-7	TRBD2	TGTGCCAGCAGCCGGGGACTAGCGGGAGACTACGAGCAGTACTTC	CASSRGLAGDYEQYF
TRBV5-4	-	TRBJ2-3	TRBD2	TGTGCCAGCAGCACTAGCGGGAGATATACGCAGTATTTT	CASSTSGRYTQYF
TRBV7-8	-	TRBJ2-7	TRBD2	TGTGCCAGCAGCCCCCGGGACTACTCTAATGAGCAGTACTTC	CASSPRDYSNEQYF
TRBV12-5	once	TRBJ1-2	-	TGTGCTAGTGGTTTGGGATGGGCGGGTCTTGCTGGCTACACCTTC	CASGLGWAGLAGYTF
TRBV29-1	once	TRBJ2-3	-	TGCAGCGTTGTATTCGGGGTCCCAGCCTCGCAGTATTTT	CSVVFGVPASQYF
TRBV10-3	-	TRBJ1-1	TRBD1	TGTGCCATCAGCCCCACAGGGGGGGAGGGCACTGAAGCTTTCTTT	CAISPTGGEGTEAFF
TRBV7-2	-	TRBJ1-4	TRBD1	TGTGCCAGCAGCCGAGAACCGGGACAGCCTGAAAAACTGTTTTTT	CASSREPGQPEKLFF
TRBV9	-	TRBJ2-2	TRBD2	TGTGCCAGCAGCGCCCGGACTAGCGGGAGTGGGGAGCTGTTTTTT	CASSARTSGSGELFF
TRBV4-2	-	TRBJ2-1	-	TGTGCCAGCGGGACTTTTCCAAGCTCCTACAATGAGCAGTTCTTC	CASGTFPSSYNEQFF
TRBV25-1	-	TRBJ2-7	TRBD2	TGTGCCAGCAGTGACTCGGGACTAGCGGGAGGGATCTACGAGCAGTACTTC	CASSDSGLAGGIYEQYF
TRBV7-9	-	TRBJ2-5	TRBD1	TGTGCCAGCAGCTTAGTCGGCGGGACAGGGGGCGGAGAGACCCAGTACTTC	CASSLVGGTGGGETQYF
TRBV2	-	TRBJ2-7	TRBD2	TGTGCCAGCAGACTAGCGGGCGGGTACCTCTACGAGCAGTACTTC	CASRLAGGYLYEQYF
TRBV11-3	-	TRBJ2-7	-	TGTGCCAGCAGCTCTTCCCGGGCAGGGGTATCCGAGCAGTACTTC	CASSSSRAGVSEQYF
TRBV5-4	-	TRBJ2-7	-	TGTGCCAGCAGCTTGGGGCTTATGACCTACGAGCAGTACTTC	CASSLGLMTYEQYF
TRBV5-8	-	TRBJ2-1	TRBD2	TGTGCCAGCAGCTTAAGACTAGCGGGAGTTGGAGAGCAGTTCTTC	CASSLRLAGVGEQFF
TRBV25-1	-	TRBJ1-1	TRBD1	TGTGCCAGCAAGAACACGGGACAGGGTAGCCGAGCTTTCTTT	CASKNTGQGSRAFF
TRBV19	-	TRBJ2-5	TRBD2	TGTGCCAGTACCGGGCGGGAGGAGAGCGGGACCCAGTACTTC	CASTGREESGTQYF
TRBV5-4	few	TRBJ2-1	-	TGTGCCAGCAGCTTGGAGCGGCCTAGCGATACGGGTCAAGAGCAGTTCTTC	CASSLERPSDTGQEQFF
TRBV30	few	TRBJ2-6	-	TGTGCCTGGATTCGAGCTGGGGCCAACGTCCTGACTTTC	CAWIRAGANVLTF
TRBV27	-	TRBJ1-2	TRBD1	TGTGCCAGCAGTCCCATGGGACAGGGGCTTGGCTACACCTTC	CASSPMGQGLGYTF
TRBV27	-	TRBJ1-1	TRBD1	TGTGCCAGCAGAAGGGACAGGAGGGAATCCACTGAAGCTTTCTTT	CASRRDRRESTEAFF
TRBV10-3	few	TRBJ2-2	TRBD2	TGTGCCATCACTGTAGCGGGAGGGCCCTCAAGCGGGGAGCTGTTTTTT	CAITVAGGPSSGELFF
TRBV6-5	-	TRBJ2-5	TRBD1	TGTGCCAGCAGTTACTGGACAGGGCAGGAGACCCAGTACTTC	CASSYWTGQETQYF
TRBV10-2	-	TRBJ1-5	TRBD1	TGCGCCAGCGGGCAGGGGGCCTATAGCAATCAGCCCCAGCATTTT	CASGQGAYSNQPQHF
TRBV19	-	TRBJ1-1	-	TGTGCCAGCGATAATGGAGGGAAGACTGAAGCTTTCTTT	CASDNGGKTEAFF
TRBV19	-	TRBJ1-1	TRBD1	TGTGCCAGTAGTGGACAGGCCCTCGGGGACACTGAAGCTTTCTTT	CASSGQALGDTEAFF
TRBV7-6	-	TRBJ2-2	TRBD1	TGTGCCAGCAGCTTCGGACAGGGGGCGGTCGGGGAGCTGTTTTTT	CASSFGQGAVGELFF